This T cell receptor (beta chain) came from a study of regulatory T cells in long-lasting Graves disease. Construction of TCR beta libraries relied on iRepertoire HTBI primers and on Arm-PCR targeting CDR3 regions. TCRdb re-analysed the multiplex PCR reads in MiXCR, keeping a single row per CDR3 protein. The sample includes approximately 490,000 distinct CDR3 sequences, 15% to 20% seen only once; the top ten take approximately 12%. Noted time point: newly diagnosed GD, antithyroid drugs for less than 3 months. PBMCs were the source of the RNA used for TCR sequencing. These same data were also listed under a study on T cells in Graves' hyperthyroidism and ophthalmopathy.

This clonotype was sampled from a man aged 35 to 55 with Graves disease. The sample was peripheral blood mononuclear cells (PBMCs), taken at new diagnosis, from a patient treated with antithyroid drugs.

The chain's CDR3 is CASSQDPEARKETQYF. As DNA, the CDR3 is TGCGCCAGCAGCCAAGATCCAGAGGCTAGAAAAGAGACCCAGTACTTC. The rearrangement links TRBV4-1 to TRBJ2-5; D is undetermined. The CDR3 runs to 16 residues. Germline V gives CDR1 MGHRA, CDR2 YSYEKL. V shed 0 bases and J shed 3 bases, with 14 bases lying between them.